One and the same sample provided the 27 T cell receptor beta chains below, sequenced in a study of metastatic and nonmetastatic thyroid tumors. Each patient went into thyroid surgery without having received any treatment. MiXCR was used by TCRdb to re-call the PCR reads. The table has approximately 30,000 clones, less than 20% seen once; the top ten hold about 3.4%. Material for sequencing was blood. The receptors were gathered from a female donor with papillary thyroid cancer or a benign thyroid nodule (not recorded which). Some clones in this sample may be carry-over from other donors' samples.

The sample holds many counts of this clone. This rearrangement joins TRBV5-8 to TRBJ2-2; 7 nucleotides line up with TRBD2. This CDR3 region has 15 residues. Germline V gene data show CDR1 as SGHTS and CDR2 as YDEGEE. V was clipped by 0 bases and J by 1 base; unmatched bases: 0. CDR3 protein: CASSLGTRNTGELFF. The CDR3 DNA is TGTGCCAGCAGCTTGGGGACTAGGAACACCGGGGAGCTGTTTTTT.

This clone showed up many times. The V and J genes are TRBV24-1 and TRBJ2-1, with TRBD2 as a possible D gene (5 bases). The V and J ends lost 3 bases and 0 bases respectively, with 17 bases between them. Germline V lookup: CDR1 KGHDR, CDR2 SFDVKD. CDR3 length: 18 residues. The CDR3 loop reads CATSDAGPSPSSYNEQFF. As DNA, the CDR3 is TGTGCCACCAGTGATGCCGGACCTAGCCCTAGCTCCTACAATGAGCAGTTCTTC.

As concerns this clone: A junction end diverges from the germline sequence, so it may reflect a read error. The sample has other DNA sequences that encode this CDR3 too. J is TRBJ2-1 and V is TRBV7-2, with 8 bases matching TRBD2. Looked up from germline, CDR1 is SGHTA and CDR2 is FQGNSA. The CDR3 is 16 residues long. The CDR3, as DNA: TGTGCAAGCAGCTTAGCGGGGACGGGGGTTTCCAATGAGCAGTTCTTC. It codes for CASSLAGTGVSNEQFF.

This clone was detected many times. The V call is TRBV4-1, the J call TRBJ2-5, with 11 bases aligning to TRBD2. The CDR3 is 15 amino acids. V lost 0 bases and J lost 5; bases outside the gene matches: 2. CDR1 and CDR2 (germline): MGHRA, YSYEKL. The CDR3 coding sequence is TGCGCCAGCAGCCAAGACCCTAGCGGGAGGGAGACCCAGTACTTC. This gives the protein CASSQDPSGRETQYF.

Note on this clone: One end of the junction varies from germline; a read error may be responsible. This chain joins TRBV28 and TRBJ2-7; D is tentatively TRBD1 or TRBD2 (5 bases each). The germline V gene encodes CDR1 MDHEN and CDR2 SYDVKM. This CDR3 contains 15 residues. For the CDR3, the DNA is TGTGCAAGCAGGGCCGCTCCCGGGAAAGTATACGAGCAGTACTTC. It translates to CASRAAPGKVYEQYF. The full variable domain, completed using reference TRBV28 and TRBJ2-7, is DVKVTQSSRYLVKRTGEKVFLECVQDMDHENMFWYRQDPGLGLRLIYFSYDVKMKEKGDIPEGYSVSREKKERFSLILESASTNQTSMYLCASRAAPGKVYEQYFGPGTRLTVT.

Many counts were recorded for this clone. V gene TRBV27 combines with J gene TRBJ2-7; perhaps TRBD2 as D (5 bases). Trimming removed 2 bases from V and 5 bases from J, with 10 bases in between. The CDR3 has 13 residues. CDR1 is MNHEY and CDR2 is SMNVEV in the germline V gene (reference sequence). The CDR3 nucleotides are TGTGCCAGCAGTTTACGGGGATCCCACGAGCAGTACTTC. It is translated as CASSLRGSHEQYF.

Remarks on this clone: The junction shows a germline mismatch at one end, possibly a read error. The chain couples TRBV6-1 to TRBJ1-1; tentatively, D is TRBD1 (5 bases). The CDR3 totals 13 residues. Germline loops: CDR1 MNHNS, CDR2 SASEGT. CDR3 in DNA: TGTGCCACTGCCAAGGATTCGGACACCGAAGCTTTCTTT. Translated, it gives CATAKDSDTEAFF.

This clone occurred many times. At the DNA level, this CDR3 is encoded by other sequences in the same sample as well. The rearrangement links TRBV15 to TRBJ2-7, with D perhaps matching TRBD1 (6 bases). The ends were cut back, 1 base at V and 6 bases at J, with 19 bases in the middle. CDR1 and CDR2 (germline): LNHNV, YYDKDF (reference sequence). The CDR3 spans 16 residues. CDR3 nucleotide sequence: TGTGCCACCAGCAGAGGACTTGGCAGGGGCCCCCTCGAGCAGTACTTC. It codes for CATSRGLGRGPLEQYF. The entire variable domain, with the rest obtained from reference TRBV15 and TRBJ2-7, is as follows: DAMVIQNPRYQVTQFGKPVTLSCSQTLNHNVMYWYQQKSSQAPKLLFHYYDKDFNNEADTPDNFQSRRPNTSFCFLDIRSPGLGDTAMYLCATSRGLGRGPLEQYFGPGTRLTVT.

Many counts were recorded for this clone. The genes are TRBV28 and TRBJ2-3, with a weak D call TRBD2 (5 bases). Per germline, CDR1 MDHEN and CDR2 SYDVKM. This CDR3 spans 14 amino acids. V dropped 3 bases and J dropped 2 bases, with 9 bases sitting between them. In DNA form, the CDR3 reads TGTGCCAGCAGTTTTCAGCGGACCACAGATACGCAGTATTTT. As protein: CASSFQRTTDTQYF.

This clone has only a few counts. The chain joins TRBV3-1 to TRBJ2-7; the D gene could be TRBD1 or TRBD2 (6 bases each). The CDR3 covers 15 residues. Germline V gene lookup returns CDR1 LGHDT and CDR2 YNNKEL (reference sequence). The germline V and J ends were trimmed by 4 bases and 6 bases, with 19 bases remaining between them. As DNA, the CDR3 is TGTGCCAGCAGCCCCAGCGTGGGGGGCATAGTCGAGCAGTACTTC. Its protein is CASSPSVGGIVEQYF.

This clone was counted many times. V is TRBV5-1 and J is TRBJ1-1; 8 nucleotides align to TRBD1. Germline trimming cut 4 bases from V and 5 bases from J; bases unmatched to any gene: 10. This CDR3 comprises 15 residues. In germline, CDR1 is SGHRS, CDR2 YFSETQ. This CDR3 reads CASSKSGTGGTEAFF. CDR3 coding DNA: TGCGCCAGCAGCAAGTCCGGGACAGGCGGTACTGAAGCTTTCTTT.

This clone was seen at least ten times. The rearrangement links TRBV27 to TRBJ2-7; 9 bases fit TRBD2. Germline V gene lookup returns CDR1 MNHEY and CDR2 SMNVEV (reference sequence). The CDR3 consists of 17 residues. V trimming: 5 bases; J trimming: 6 bases; junction bases outside the gene matches: 17. CDR3 protein: CASSRRTSEMGLLEQYF. The CDR3, as DNA: TGTGCCAGCAGTCGCCGGACTAGCGAGATGGGGCTCCTCGAGCAGTACTTC.

This clone is medium-sized by share. V gene TRBV6-1 combines with J gene TRBJ2-7; 7 bases map to TRBD2. This CDR3 has 14 residues. The trim removed 5 bases at V and 0 bases at J, leaving 4 bases unmatched. Looked up from germline, CDR1 is MNHNS and CDR2 is SASEGT. CDR3 sequence reads: CASSLERGSYEQYF. For the CDR3, the DNA is TGTGCCAGCAGTCTGGAGCGGGGCTCCTACGAGCAGTACTTC.

This clone has ten or more counts. The rearrangement uses TRBV6-1 and TRBJ2-5; D is ambiguous. The germline gives CDR1 MNHNS, CDR2 SASEGT. The CDR3 is 13 residues long. Trimming removed 6 bases from V and 5 bases from J, with 13 bases in between. The CDR3 sequence: CASRIPPGETQYF. The CDR3 bases are TGTGCCAGCAGGATACCCCCCGGGGAGACCCAGTACTTC.

In this sample, this clone turned up many times. The CDR3 DNA sequence: TGCGCCAGCAGCCAAGTATTGCAGAACGGGATTATTACGCAGTATTTT. It encodes CASSQVLQNGIITQYF. The rearrangement joins TRBV4-1 to TRBJ2-3; a weak D match, TRBD2 (5 bases). CDR1 and CDR2 from the germline V gene are MGHRA and YSYEKL. Trimming stripped 1 base from V and 8 bases from J, with 19 bases between. The CDR3 is 16 residues long.

This chain uses TRBV28 with TRBJ2-7; TRBD1 might be the D (6 bases). This CDR3 is built from 19 residues. V was cut by 5 bases and J by 3 bases, with 29 bases left in between. Per germline, CDR1 MDHEN and CDR2 SYDVKM. The CDR3 loop is CASSNEEINRDLFDYEQYF. CDR3 DNA: TGTGCCAGCAGTAATGAAGAAATTAACAGGGACCTTTTTGACTACGAGCAGTACTTC.

There are many counts of this clone. This CDR3 reads CASSFYWGEQYF. The CDR3 coding sequence is TGTGCCAGCAGTTTCTACTGGGGAGAGCAGTACTTC. This chain uses TRBV12-3 or TRBV12-4 with TRBJ2-7; no reliable D call. The CDR3 is 12 residues long. The germline V and J ends were trimmed by 3 bases and 7 bases, with 10 bases remaining between them.

This clone was detected many times. The chain employs TRBV2 and TRBJ2-1; D assignment may be TRBD1 or TRBD2 (6 bases each). The ends were cut back, 6 bases at V and 7 bases at J, with 19 bases in the middle. Germline-derived CDR1 and CDR2 are SNHLY and FYNNEI. The CDR3 covers 15 residues. This CDR3 is CASRLQGGTGNEQFF. The CDR3, as DNA: TGTGCCAGCAGACTACAGGGAGGAACGGGGAATGAGCAGTTCTTC.

This clone was observed at least ten times. The chain carries TRBV28 and TRBJ1-2; tentative D call: TRBD1 (5 bases). Germline CDR1 and CDR2: MDHEN and SYDVKM. CDR3 size: 14 residues. V gave up 4 bases and J gave up 6 bases, with 15 bases separating them. For the CDR3, the DNA is TGTGCCAGCAGTTATCCGACAGCCCTGGATGGCTACACCTTC. This codes for CASSYPTALDGYTF.

This clone has a handful of counts. One base away lies a much larger clone, so this may be a sequencing read error. This same CDR3 is encoded by further DNA sequences in the sample. The CDR3 spells CASRPDRARYTF. CDR3 DNA: TGTGCCAGCAGACCCGACAGGGCTCGCTACACCTTC. The chain employs TRBV2 and TRBJ1-2, with 7 bases that match TRBD1. Germline V gene data show CDR1 as SNHLY and CDR2 as FYNNEI. This CDR3 spans 12 amino acids. V dropped 6 bases and J dropped 9; count of bases not matched to a gene: 7.

This chain links TRBV7-3 with TRBJ2-2, with TRBD2 matching over 10 bases. This CDR3 has 16 residues. Germline V CDR1 and CDR2: SGHTA, FQGTGA. V shed 5 bases, J shed 2 bases, and the junction held 5 bases outside the gene matches. The DNA for the CDR3 is TGTGCCAGCAGCCTTTCTAGCGGGAGTAACACCGGGGAGCTGTTTTTT. It encodes CASSLSSGSNTGELFF.

The gene calls are TRBV20-1 and TRBJ1-1; D call uncertain. This CDR3 contains 15 residues. The germline CDR1 and CDR2 sequences are DFQATT and SNEGSKA (reference sequence). V was pared by 6 bases and J by 3 bases, with 20 bases between. The CDR3 sequence is CSAEGVWAPHTEAFF. CDR3 coding DNA: TGCAGTGCCGAGGGTGTGTGGGCACCGCACACTGAAGCTTTCTTT.

This clone was observed at least ten times. This could be a read error, since a much larger clone is one nucleotide away. V and J are TRBV12-3 or TRBV12-4 and TRBJ2-2; perhaps TRBD2 as D (5 bases). Trimming cost V 7 bases and J 7 bases, with 22 bases left between them. The CDR3 is made up of 16 amino acids. The CDR3 reads CASITSMRAESGELFF. The CDR3 bases are TGTGCCAGCATCACCTCGATGAGGGCCGAGAGCGGGGAGCTGTTTTTT.

The sample holds many counts of this clone. The chain couples TRBV4-1 to TRBJ2-1; no definite D call. V was cut by 5 bases and J by 10 bases, with 12 bases left in between. Germline CDR1 MGHRA, CDR2 YSYEKL. This CDR3 spans 12 amino acids. CDR3: CASSGGVHEQFF. The CDR3, as DNA: TGCGCCAGCAGCGGCGGAGTACACGAGCAGTTCTTC.

Concerning this clone itself: Its ends do not fully match the called genes, so a read error is possible. The chain uses TRBV28 and TRBJ1-2; D not certain. In germline, CDR1 is MDHEN, CDR2 SYDVKM. The CDR3 is 15 residues long. CDR3 in amino acids: CASTREAFTWGGYNF. The CDR3 nucleotides are TGTGCCAGCACCCGGGAGGCCTTTACGTGGGGTGGCTACAACTTC.

The chain joins TRBV11-2 to TRBJ1-1, with D maybe TRBD1 (6 bases). V shed 5 bases and J shed 5 bases, with 27 bases lying between them. Germline V CDR1 and CDR2: SGHAT, FQNNGV. The CDR3 has 18 amino acids. CDR3 residues: CASSPSIIRGRGWTEAFF. The CDR3 DNA reads TGTGCCAGCAGCCCTAGTATTATCAGGGGAAGGGGGTGGACTGAAGCTTTCTTT.

This clone was detected ten times or more. The chain employs TRBV6-4 and TRBJ2-3; D is unclear. This CDR3 spans 13 amino acids. Trimming removed 4 bases from V and 2 bases from J, with 7 bases in between. Germline V gene sequence: CDR1 MRHNA, CDR2 SNTAGT. The CDR3 coding sequence is TGTGCCAGCAGTGCCACTTCCACAGATACGCAGTATTTT. Residues: CASSATSTDTQYF.